The TCR beta chain under discussion was sequenced for a study of blood T cell repertoires in COVID-19. The length of the CDR3 is 15 residues. CDR1 is KGHSH, CDR2 LQKENI, per germline. Trimming cost V 3 bases and J 0 bases; bases outside gene matches: 5. The assay was immunoSEQ multiplex PCR, and TCRdb's table has in-frame clones only and misses some. The sample includes about 210,000 clones, approximately 86% of them seen just once. In its sample, this clone was seen a few times. The receptor was derived from a woman between 40 and 55 years old in a cohort exposed to, infected with or recovered from COVID-19 (not recorded which). Input material: PBMCs or T cells enriched from blood (not recorded which). The rearrangement joins TRBV18 to TRBJ2-7, with 7 bases lining up with TRBD1. CDR3 in amino acids: CASSPIRDSSYEQYF. As DNA, the CDR3 is TGTGCCAGCTCACCGATCCGGGACAGCTCCTACGAGCAGTACTTC.